The clone carrying this T cell receptor (beta chain) came up once. Its target is unknown. The sample originates from a study of cytomegalovirus exposure and HLA in healthy donors. Overall study findings and caveats: The investigators catalogued 164 TCR beta chains as cytomegalovirus-associated.

Amplification used 60 Vbeta primers and 13 Jbeta primers. Generated by immunoSEQ multiplex PCR, the TCRdb table keeps only in-frame clones and is missing some. Seen here are some 200,000 clones, just under 80% observed once, and the top ten hold 2.5% to 3%. From germline, CDR1 is WSHSY and CDR2 SAAADI. This CDR3 comprises 14 residues. V trimming: 8 bases; J trimming: 8 bases; junction bases outside the gene matches: 11. The receptor was derived from a female donor in good health and CMV-seronegative. V and J are TRBV10-2 and TRBJ2-1, with 8 positions matching TRBD2. Source material: PBMCs. CDR3 residues: CASRRGASSHEQFF. DNA of the CDR3: TGCGCCAGCCGGCGGGGGGCTAGCAGCCATGAGCAGTTCTTC.